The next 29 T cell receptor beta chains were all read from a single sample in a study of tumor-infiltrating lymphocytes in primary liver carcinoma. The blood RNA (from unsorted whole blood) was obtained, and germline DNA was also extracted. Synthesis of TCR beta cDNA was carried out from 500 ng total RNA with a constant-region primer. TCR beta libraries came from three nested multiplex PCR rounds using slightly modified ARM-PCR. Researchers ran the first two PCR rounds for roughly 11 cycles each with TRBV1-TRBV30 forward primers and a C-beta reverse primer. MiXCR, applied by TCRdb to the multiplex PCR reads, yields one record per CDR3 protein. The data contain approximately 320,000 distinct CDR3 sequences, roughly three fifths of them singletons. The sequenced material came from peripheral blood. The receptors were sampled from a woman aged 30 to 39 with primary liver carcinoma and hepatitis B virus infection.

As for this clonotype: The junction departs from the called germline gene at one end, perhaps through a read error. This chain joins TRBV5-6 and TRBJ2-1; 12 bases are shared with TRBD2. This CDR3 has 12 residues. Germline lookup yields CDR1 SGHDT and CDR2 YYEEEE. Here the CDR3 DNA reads TGTGCTAGCATGGCTAGCGGGGGGGAGCAATTCTTC. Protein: CASMASGGEQFF.

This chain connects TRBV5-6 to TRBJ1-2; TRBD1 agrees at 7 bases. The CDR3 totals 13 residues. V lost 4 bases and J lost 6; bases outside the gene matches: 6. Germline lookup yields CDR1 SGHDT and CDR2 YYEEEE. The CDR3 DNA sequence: TGTGCCAGCAGCCTCGACAGGGCACATGGCTACACCTTC. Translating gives CASSLDRAHGYTF. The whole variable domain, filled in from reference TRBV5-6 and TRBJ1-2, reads DAGVTQSPTHLIKTRGQQVTLRCSPKSGHDTVSWYQQALGQGPQFIFQYYEEEERQRGNFPDRFSGHQFPNYSSELNVNALLLGDSALYLCASSLDRAHGYTFGSGTRLTVV.

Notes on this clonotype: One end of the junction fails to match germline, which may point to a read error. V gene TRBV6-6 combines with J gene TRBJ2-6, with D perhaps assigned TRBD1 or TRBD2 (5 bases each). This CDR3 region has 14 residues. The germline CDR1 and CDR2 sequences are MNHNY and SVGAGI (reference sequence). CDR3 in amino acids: CASSGTSGANALTF. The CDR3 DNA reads TGTGCCAGCAGTGGGACCTCTGGGGCCAACGCCCTGACCTTC.

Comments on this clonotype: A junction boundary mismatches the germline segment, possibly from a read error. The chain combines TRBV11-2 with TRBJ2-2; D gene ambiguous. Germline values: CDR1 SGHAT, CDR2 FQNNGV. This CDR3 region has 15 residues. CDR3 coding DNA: TGTGCCAGCACCCATCCGAACAGATTCACCTGGGAGCTGTTTTTT. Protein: CASTHPNRFTWELFF.

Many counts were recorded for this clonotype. CDR3 bases: TGTGCCAGCAGTCCCCGGGCCGTCGGCAATCAGCCCCAGCATTTT. This gives the protein CASSPRAVGNQPQHF. V and J are TRBV12-3 or TRBV12-4 and TRBJ1-5, with D unclear. The CDR3 runs to 15 residues. Trimming removed 5 bases at V and 2 bases at J, with 13 bases between.

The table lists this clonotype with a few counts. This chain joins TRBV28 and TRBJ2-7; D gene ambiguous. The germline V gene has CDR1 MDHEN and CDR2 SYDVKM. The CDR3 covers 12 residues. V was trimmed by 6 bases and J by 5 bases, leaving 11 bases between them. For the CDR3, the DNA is TGTGCCAGCAGCGCCCATCTCCACGAGCAGTACTTC. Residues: CASSAHLHEQYF.

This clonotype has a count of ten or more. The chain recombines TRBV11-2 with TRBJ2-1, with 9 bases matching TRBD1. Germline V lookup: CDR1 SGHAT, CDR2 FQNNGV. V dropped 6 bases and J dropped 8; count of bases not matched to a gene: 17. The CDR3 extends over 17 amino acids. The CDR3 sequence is CASRGFAGTGSVYEQFF. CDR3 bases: TGTGCCAGCAGGGGTTTCGCGGGGACAGGGTCCGTTTATGAGCAGTTCTTC.

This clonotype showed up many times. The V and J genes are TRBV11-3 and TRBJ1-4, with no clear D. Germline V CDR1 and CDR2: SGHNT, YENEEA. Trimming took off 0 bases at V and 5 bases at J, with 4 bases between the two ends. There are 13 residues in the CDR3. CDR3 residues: CASSLDLNEKLFF. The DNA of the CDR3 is TGTGCCAGCAGCTTAGATTTAAATGAAAAACTGTTTTTT.

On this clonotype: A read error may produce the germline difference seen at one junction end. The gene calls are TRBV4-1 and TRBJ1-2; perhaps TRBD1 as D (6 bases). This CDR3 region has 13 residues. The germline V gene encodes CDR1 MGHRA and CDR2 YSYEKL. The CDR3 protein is CASSQTGLIGYIF. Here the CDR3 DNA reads TGCGCCAGCAGCCAAACAGGGTTGATCGGCTACATCTTC.

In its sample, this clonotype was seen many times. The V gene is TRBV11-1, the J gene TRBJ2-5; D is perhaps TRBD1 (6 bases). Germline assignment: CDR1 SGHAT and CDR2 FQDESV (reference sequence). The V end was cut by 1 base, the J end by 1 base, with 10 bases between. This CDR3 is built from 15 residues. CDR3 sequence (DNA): TGTGCCAGCAGCTTAGGGTACAGGGCCCAAGAGACCCAGTACTTC. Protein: CASSLGYRAQETQYF.

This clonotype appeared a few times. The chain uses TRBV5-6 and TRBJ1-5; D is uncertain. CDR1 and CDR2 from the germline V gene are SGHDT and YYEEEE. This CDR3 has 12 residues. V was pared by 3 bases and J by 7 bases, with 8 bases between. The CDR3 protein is CASSWGGQPQHF. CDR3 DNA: TGTGCCAGCAGCTGGGGAGGGCAGCCCCAGCATTTT. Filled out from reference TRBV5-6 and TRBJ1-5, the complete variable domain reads DAGVTQSPTHLIKTRGQQVTLRCSPKSGHDTVSWYQQALGQGPQFIFQYYEEEERQRGNFPDRFSGHQFPNYSSELNVNALLLGDSALYLCASSWGGQPQHFGDGTRLSIL.

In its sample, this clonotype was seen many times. This CDR3 reads CSADYNEQFF. Here the CDR3 DNA reads TGCAGCGCCGACTACAATGAGCAGTTCTTC. This chain links TRBV29-1 with TRBJ2-1; D is unclear. The CDR3 consists of 10 residues. Trimming took 7 bases from V and 3 from J, leaving 4 bases between them. The germline V gene has CDR1 SQVTM and CDR2 ANQGSEA.

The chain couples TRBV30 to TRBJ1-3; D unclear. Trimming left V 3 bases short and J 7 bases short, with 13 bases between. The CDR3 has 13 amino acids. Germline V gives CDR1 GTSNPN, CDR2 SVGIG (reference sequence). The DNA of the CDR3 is TGTGCCTGGAGCGTAATCCGAGGGAACACCATATATTTT. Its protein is CAWSVIRGNTIYF. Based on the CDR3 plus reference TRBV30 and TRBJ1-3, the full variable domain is SQTIHQWPATLVQPVGSPLSLECTVEGTSNPNLYWYRQAAGRGLQLLFYSVGIGQISSEVPQNLSASRPQDRQFILSSKKLLLSDSGFYLCAWSVIRGNTIYFGEGSWLTVV.

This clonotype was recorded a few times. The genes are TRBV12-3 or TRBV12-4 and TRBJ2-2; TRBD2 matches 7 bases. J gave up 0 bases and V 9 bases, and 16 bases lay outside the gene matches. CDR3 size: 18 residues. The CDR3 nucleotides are TGTGCCAGAACCCAAAGCGGGACTCTAATCGCGAACACCGGGGAGCTGTTTTTT. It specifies CARTQSGTLIANTGELFF.

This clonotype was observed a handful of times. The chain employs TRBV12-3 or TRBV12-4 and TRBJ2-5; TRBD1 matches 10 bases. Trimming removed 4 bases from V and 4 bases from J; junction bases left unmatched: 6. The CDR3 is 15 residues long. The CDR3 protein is CASSSGQGKRETQYF. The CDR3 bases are TGTGCCAGCAGTTCGGGACAGGGGAAAAGAGAGACCCAGTACTTC.

The CDR3, as DNA: TGCGCCAGCAGCCCTCATAGGGCAGGGAGCTACGAGCAGTACTTC. This encodes CASSPHRAGSYEQYF. V gene TRBV4-1 combines with J gene TRBJ2-7; possibly TRBD1 or TRBD2 for D (5 bases each). With 4 bases removed from V and 3 bases from J, the gap between germline ends came to 16 bases. The CDR3 extends over 15 amino acids. Germline V gene sequence: CDR1 MGHRA, CDR2 YSYEKL.

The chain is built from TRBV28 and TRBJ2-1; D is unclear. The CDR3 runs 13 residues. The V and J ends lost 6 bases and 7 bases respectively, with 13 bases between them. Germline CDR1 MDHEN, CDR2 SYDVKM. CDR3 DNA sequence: TGTGCCAGCAGCCCTGATACGGAAAATGAGCAGTTCTTC. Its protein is CASSPDTENEQFF.

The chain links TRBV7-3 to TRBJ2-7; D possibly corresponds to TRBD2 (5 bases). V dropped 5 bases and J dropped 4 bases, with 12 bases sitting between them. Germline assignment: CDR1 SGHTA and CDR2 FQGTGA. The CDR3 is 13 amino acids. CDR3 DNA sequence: TGTGCCAGCAGCGAGGGCGGAGAGTACGAGCAGTACTTC. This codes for CASSEGGEYEQYF.

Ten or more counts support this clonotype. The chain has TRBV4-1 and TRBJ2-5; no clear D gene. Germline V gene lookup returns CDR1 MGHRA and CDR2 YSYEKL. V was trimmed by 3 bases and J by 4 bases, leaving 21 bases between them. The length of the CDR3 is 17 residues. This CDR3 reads CASSQAPWWNPGETQYF. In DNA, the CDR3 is TGCGCCAGCAGCCAGGCCCCTTGGTGGAACCCGGGAGAGACCCAGTACTTC.

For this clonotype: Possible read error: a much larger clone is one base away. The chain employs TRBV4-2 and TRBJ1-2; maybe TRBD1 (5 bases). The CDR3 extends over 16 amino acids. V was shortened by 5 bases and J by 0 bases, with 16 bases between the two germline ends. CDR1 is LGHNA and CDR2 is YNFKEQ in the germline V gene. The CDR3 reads CASSGEGLLSNYGYTF. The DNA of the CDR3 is TGTGCCAGCAGCGGGGAGGGGCTCCTCTCTAACTATGGCTACACCTTC.

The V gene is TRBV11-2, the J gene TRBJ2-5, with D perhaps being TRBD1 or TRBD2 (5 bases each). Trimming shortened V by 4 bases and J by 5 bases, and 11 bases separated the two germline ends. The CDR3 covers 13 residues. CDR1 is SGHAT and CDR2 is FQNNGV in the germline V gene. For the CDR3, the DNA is TGTGCCAGCAGCTCGGGCAGGGAGGAGACCCAGTACTTC. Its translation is CASSSGREETQYF.

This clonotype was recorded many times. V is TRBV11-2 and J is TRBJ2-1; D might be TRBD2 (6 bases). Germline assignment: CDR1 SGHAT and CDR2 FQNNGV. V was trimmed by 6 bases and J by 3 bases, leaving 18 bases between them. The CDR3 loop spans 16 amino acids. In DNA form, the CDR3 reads TGTGCCAGCAGTCCCATCGGAGGGGCGAACTACAATGAGCAGTTCTTC. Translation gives CASSPIGGANYNEQFF.

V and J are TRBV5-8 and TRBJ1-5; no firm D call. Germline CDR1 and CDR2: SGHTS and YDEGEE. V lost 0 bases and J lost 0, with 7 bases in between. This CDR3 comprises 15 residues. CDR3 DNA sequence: TGTGCCAGCAGCTTGGGGCTCAATAGCAATCAGCCCCAGCATTTT. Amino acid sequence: CASSLGLNSNQPQHF.

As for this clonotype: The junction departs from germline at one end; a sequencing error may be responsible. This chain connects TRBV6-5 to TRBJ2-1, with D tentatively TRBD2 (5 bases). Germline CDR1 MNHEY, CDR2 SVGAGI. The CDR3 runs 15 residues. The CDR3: CASRLGLQVYNKQFF. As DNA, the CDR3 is TGTGCCAGCAGACTCGGACTTCAGGTTTACAATAAGCAGTTCTTC.

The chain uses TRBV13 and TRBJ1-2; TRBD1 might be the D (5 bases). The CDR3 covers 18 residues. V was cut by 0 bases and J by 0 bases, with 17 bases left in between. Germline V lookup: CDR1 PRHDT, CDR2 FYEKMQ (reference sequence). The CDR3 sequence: CASSLGRNRGAANYGYTF. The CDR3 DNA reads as TGTGCCAGCAGCTTAGGCCGCAATCGAGGGGCCGCTAACTATGGCTACACCTTC.

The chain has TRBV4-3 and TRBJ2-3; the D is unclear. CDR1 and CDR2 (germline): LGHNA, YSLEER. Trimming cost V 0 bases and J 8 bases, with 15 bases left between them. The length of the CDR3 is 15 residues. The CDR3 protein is CASSQDGASIGTQYF. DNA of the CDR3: TGCGCCAGCAGCCAAGATGGAGCAAGTATAGGTACGCAGTATTTT.

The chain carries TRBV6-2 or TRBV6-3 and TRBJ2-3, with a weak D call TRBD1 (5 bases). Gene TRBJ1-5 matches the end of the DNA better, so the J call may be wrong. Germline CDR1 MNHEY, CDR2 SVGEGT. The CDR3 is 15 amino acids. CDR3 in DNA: TGTGCCAGCAGTTACTCGGGACTCCTCACAGATACGCAGCATTTT. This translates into CASSYSGLLTDTQHF.

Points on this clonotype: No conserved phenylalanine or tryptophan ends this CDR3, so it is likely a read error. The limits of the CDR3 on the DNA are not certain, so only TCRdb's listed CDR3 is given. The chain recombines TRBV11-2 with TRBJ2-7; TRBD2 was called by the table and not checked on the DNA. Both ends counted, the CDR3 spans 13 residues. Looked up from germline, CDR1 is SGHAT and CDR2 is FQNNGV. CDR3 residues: CASSLERGVEQSI.

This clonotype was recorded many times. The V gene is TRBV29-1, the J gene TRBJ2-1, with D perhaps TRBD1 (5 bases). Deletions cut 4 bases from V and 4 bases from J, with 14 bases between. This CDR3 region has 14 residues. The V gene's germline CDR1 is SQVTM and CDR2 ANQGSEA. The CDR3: CSVGRVLLYNEQFF. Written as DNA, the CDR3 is TGCAGCGTTGGCAGGGTCTTACTGTACAATGAGCAGTTCTTC.